The 29 T cell receptor beta chains given below trace back to one sample, sequenced in a study of control samples from healthy donors and cancer patients. Here immunoSEQ multiplex PCR was the method, and the copy in TCRdb shows in-frame clones only, minus some. The sample contains 55,000 to 70,000 clones, nearly 90% of which appear only once. Sequencing was done on a sample of PBMCs. Receptor source: a man in his fifties or sixties with colorectal cancer.

V is TRBV4-1 and J is TRBJ2-2, with D perhaps matching TRBD1 (8 bases). The CDR3 sequence is 16 residues long. V lost 2 bases and J 5 bases, leaving 15 bases between the germline ends. Germline values: CDR1 MGHRA, CDR2 YSYEKL. CDR3: CASSQTGQGGTGELFF. As DNA, the CDR3 is TGCGCCAGCAGCCAAACCGGACAGGGAGGGACCGGGGAGCTGTTTTTT.

This clone was detected once. The gene calls are TRBV5-1 and TRBJ2-6; 8 bases agree with TRBD1. V lost 4 bases, J lost 2 bases, and 8 bases stayed unmatched. The CDR3 is made up of 17 amino acids. The germline V gene has CDR1 SGHRS and CDR2 YFSETQ. CDR3 protein: CASSRWTGRAGANVLTF. CDR3 DNA: TGCGCCAGCAGCCGATGGACAGGGAGAGCTGGGGCCAACGTCCTGACTTTC.

This chain connects TRBV7-9 to TRBJ1-2; D might be TRBD1 (5 bases). V was cut by 3 bases and J by 1 base, with 15 bases left in between. Germline V gene data show CDR1 as SEHNR and CDR2 as FQNEAQ (reference sequence). There are 16 residues in the CDR3. The CDR3 spells CASSFGLGPNNYGYTF. The CDR3 DNA reads TGTGCCAGCAGCTTCGGCCTGGGACCGAATAACTATGGCTACACCTTC.

The table lists this clone with a few counts. The V and J genes are TRBV27 and TRBJ2-2; TRBD1 aligns across 8 bases. CDR1 is MNHEY, CDR2 SMNVEV, per germline (reference sequence). The CDR3 consists of 14 residues. Germline trimming cut 2 bases from V and 7 bases from J; bases unmatched to any gene: 3. The CDR3 sequence: CASSLQGAGGELFF. Here the CDR3 DNA reads TGTGCCAGCAGTTTACAGGGGGCCGGCGGGGAGCTGTTTTTT.

The rearrangement links TRBV4-2 to TRBJ2-7, with TRBD2 matching over 7 bases. From germline, CDR1 is LGHNA and CDR2 YNFKEQ. The CDR3 sequence is 13 residues long. J lost 2 bases, V lost 5 bases, and 3 bases had no gene match. The CDR3 here is CASSYSGAYEQYF. CDR3 in DNA: TGTGCCAGCAGCTACAGCGGGGCCTACGAGCAGTACTTC.

The J gene is TRBJ1-2, the V gene TRBV28; 9 nucleotides match TRBD1. The germline V gene encodes CDR1 MDHEN and CDR2 SYDVKM. V dropped 2 bases and J dropped 9; count of bases not matched to a gene: 1. This CDR3 spans 12 amino acids. For the CDR3, the DNA is TGTGCCAGCAGTTTAGGACAGGGGCGCTACACCTTC. Protein product: CASSLGQGRYTF.

In DNA, the CDR3 is TGTGCCAGCAGCTGCCGGGACAGGATTCTCTTT. It codes for CASSCRDRILF. The chain employs TRBV12-1 and TRBJ1-4; the table's D gene call, TRBD1, was not cross checked with the DNA. TRBV12-1 is labeled a pseudogene. The CDR3 extends over 11 amino acids.

The J gene is TRBJ2-5, the V gene TRBV7-6, with 7 bases matching TRBD1. J lost 7 bases, V lost 5 bases, and 10 bases had no gene match. CDR3 length: 14 amino acids. The germline V gene has CDR1 SGHVS and CDR2 FNYEAQ. The CDR3 DNA sequence: TGTGCCAGCAGCCCAACAACTACAGGGGCGACCCAGTACTTC. Residues: CASSPTTTGATQYF.

The chain joins TRBV5-1 to TRBJ2-3; 9 positions match TRBD1. Trimming took 4 bases from V and 3 from J; bases not matched to a gene: 3. CDR3 length: 14 amino acids. The germline CDR1 and CDR2 sequences are SGHRS and YFSETQ. CDR3 protein: CASSVGQGTDTQYF. In DNA, the CDR3 is TGCGCCAGCAGCGTCGGACAGGGGACAGATACGCAGTATTTT.

J is TRBJ2-1 and V is TRBV29-1; 9 positions agree with TRBD2. Germline loops: CDR1 SQVTM, CDR2 ANQGSEA. The length of the CDR3 is 15 residues. The V gene end was trimmed by 7 bases and the J gene end by 7 bases; junction bases not matched to a gene: 14. The CDR3 sequence is CSATPPGLAMNEQFF. The CDR3 nucleotides are TGCAGCGCTACTCCACCGGGACTAGCCATGAATGAGCAGTTCTTC.

The CDR3 DNA is TGTGCCAGCAGTTTGGGACCGATATACGAGCAGTACTTC. Its translation: CASSLGPIYEQYF. This chain joins TRBV12-3 or TRBV12-4 and TRBJ2-7; either TRBD1 or TRBD2 may supply D (5 bases each). The CDR3 extends over 13 amino acids. Trimming shortened V by 3 bases and J by 4 bases, and 10 bases separated the two germline ends.

The chain employs TRBV11-3 and TRBJ1-2; 7 bases align to TRBD1. Germline V lookup: CDR1 SGHNT, CDR2 YENEEA. The CDR3 extends over 16 amino acids. The J segment lost 4 bases and the V segment lost 0 bases, leaving 8 bases of the junction unmatched. The CDR3 bases are TGTGCCAGCAGCTTAGAAGAGACAGGGAGGTCCTATGGCTACACCTTC. This encodes CASSLEETGRSYGYTF.

Concerning this clone itself: The same CDR3 also results from other DNA sequences found in this sample. The rearrangement links TRBV6-1 to TRBJ2-7; no firm D call. The CDR3 totals 12 residues. Trimming took off 1 base at V and 3 bases at J, with 4 bases between the two ends. Germline CDR1 reads MNHNS; CDR2 reads SASEGT. The CDR3 coding sequence is TGTGCCAGCAGTGAAGGAAGCTACGAGCAGTACTTC. It translates to CASSEGSYEQYF.

The V gene is TRBV7-9, the J gene TRBJ2-5; 9 bases are a match to TRBD1. The CDR3 totals 16 residues. Germline V lookup: CDR1 SEHNR, CDR2 FQNEAQ (reference sequence). J gave up 2 bases and V 3 bases, and 7 bases lay outside the gene matches. CDR3 loop: CASSLGRDRVQETQYF. The CDR3 DNA sequence: TGTGCCAGCAGCTTGGGTCGGGACAGGGTGCAAGAGACCCAGTACTTC.

The chain carries TRBV23-1 and TRBJ2-5, with TRBD1 identical over 8 bases. TRBV23-1 is known as an ORF, though its function is uncertain. CDR3 length equals 17 residues. V trimming: 6 bases; J trimming: 5 bases; junction bases outside the gene matches: 17. The CDR3 DNA reads as TGCGCCAGCAGGTCAGGGGGCGAATTTAGGTCTTTGGAGACCCAGTACTTC. Encoded protein: CASRSGGEFRSLETQYF.

The gene calls are TRBV7-9 and TRBJ2-3; unclear D gene. V was trimmed by 3 bases and J by 3 bases, leaving 1 base between them. Germline loops: CDR1 SEHNR, CDR2 FQNEAQ (reference sequence). The CDR3 contains 11 residues. The CDR3 region is CASSFTDTQYF. Here the CDR3 DNA reads TGTGCCAGCAGCTTTACAGATACGCAGTATTTT.

The V and J genes are TRBV2 and TRBJ1-5, with 7 positions matching TRBD1. V dropped 1 base and J dropped 11; count of bases not matched to a gene: 5. CDR3 size: 13 residues. Germline CDR1 reads SNHLY; CDR2 reads FYNNEI. The CDR3 sequence: CASSEVAGGTQHF. CDR3 sequence (DNA): TGTGCCAGCAGTGAAGTGGCAGGGGGGACCCAGCATTTT.

V usage is TRBV7-9 and J usage is TRBJ2-6; weak D call: TRBD1 (5 bases). The CDR3 runs to 17 residues. Between the trimmed V and J ends, which lost 5 bases and 2 bases, there was a span of 16 bases. CDR1 and CDR2 (germline): SEHNR, FQNEAQ (reference sequence). CDR3 DNA: TGTGCCAGCAGCCCGATAGGGGTAAAGGCTGGGGCCAACGTCCTGACTTTC. Protein product: CASSPIGVKAGANVLTF.

This clone showed up just once. V and J are TRBV15 and TRBJ2-2; D not certain. CDR3 size: 13 residues. Germline V CDR1 and CDR2: LNHNV, YYDKDF (reference sequence). With 3 bases removed from V and 8 bases from J, the gap between germline ends came to 10 bases. CDR3: CATSRDRSGELFF. CDR3 nucleotides: TGTGCCACCAGCAGGGATCGTTCAGGGGAGCTGTTTTTT.

The chain recombines TRBV5-1 with TRBJ2-7; a weak D match, TRBD1 (6 bases). Trimming removed 6 bases from V and 0 bases from J, with 10 bases in between. CDR1 and CDR2 (germline): SGHRS, YFSETQ. The CDR3 is 13 residues long. The CDR3 loop is CASNRDGSYEQYF. As DNA, the CDR3 is TGCGCCAGCAACAGGGACGGCTCCTACGAGCAGTACTTC.

The J gene is TRBJ2-7, the V gene TRBV5-1; D possibly corresponds to TRBD1 (6 bases). The CDR3 consists of 16 residues. Germline lookup yields CDR1 SGHRS and CDR2 YFSETQ. The germline V and J ends were trimmed by 0 bases and 4 bases, with 17 bases remaining between them. CDR3: CASSLGQALGSYEQYF. The CDR3 DNA follows: TGCGCCAGCAGCTTGGGACAGGCATTGGGGAGTTACGAGCAGTACTTC.

This chain uses TRBV5-5 with TRBJ2-7; D perhaps matches TRBD1 (6 bases). The CDR3 extends over 15 amino acids. Between the trimmed V and J ends, which lost 1 base and 2 bases, there was a span of 13 bases. The germline V gene encodes CDR1 SGHKS and CDR2 YYEKEE (reference sequence). The CDR3 loop reads CASSLQGHTTYEQYF. CDR3 bases: TGTGCCAGCAGCTTGCAGGGACATACCACCTACGAGCAGTACTTC.

The chain recombines TRBV30 with TRBJ2-2; the D is unclear. CDR1 and CDR2 from the germline V gene are GTSNPN and SVGIG (reference sequence). CDR3 length: 12 amino acids. With 3 bases removed from V and 5 bases from J, the gap between germline ends came to 7 bases. CDR3 nucleotide sequence: TGTGCCTGGAGGAAGGAGACCGGGGAGCTGTTTTTT. Translated, it gives CAWRKETGELFF.

The V and J genes are TRBV2 and TRBJ2-7; the D is unclear. The CDR3 is made up of 13 amino acids. V dropped 3 bases and J dropped 2 bases, with 8 bases sitting between them. The germline CDR1 and CDR2 sequences are SNHLY and FYNNEI. The CDR3 loop is CASSDGPPYEQYF. The DNA of the CDR3 is TGTGCCAGCAGTGACGGGCCTCCCTACGAGCAGTACTTC.

The table lists this clone with a count of one. The genes are TRBV18 and TRBJ1-3; D unclear. The V gene's germline CDR1 is KGHSH and CDR2 LQKENI. This CDR3 spans 15 amino acids. The germline V and J ends were trimmed by 2 bases and 4 bases, with 12 bases remaining between them. For the CDR3, the DNA is TGTGCCAGCTCACCAACCATCGCATTGGGAAACACCATATATTTT. As protein: CASSPTIALGNTIYF.

The chain carries TRBV6-1 and TRBJ2-3; maybe TRBD2 (6 bases). This CDR3 contains 15 residues. V lost 3 bases to trimming and J lost 2 bases, with 12 bases between them. Per the germline V gene, CDR1 is MNHNS and CDR2 is SASEGT. In nucleotides, the CDR3 is TGTGCCAGCAGTGATCGCGGGGCGTACACAGATACGCAGTATTTT. Its protein is CASSDRGAYTDTQYF.

The chain is built from TRBV28 and TRBJ1-2, with TRBD1 matching 10 bases. V gave up 4 bases and J gave up 1 base; unmatched junction bases: 9. The CDR3 is 17 amino acids. Germline V lookup: CDR1 MDHEN, CDR2 SYDVKM. CDR3 bases: TGTGCCAGCAGTTCCGCCGGGACAGGGGTACATAACTATGGCTACACCTTC. It translates to CASSSAGTGVHNYGYTF.

For this clone: The junction does not match germline at one end; this may be a read error. Other nucleotide sequences from this sample produce the same CDR3. This chain uses TRBV30 with TRBJ2-6, with 8 bases fitting TRBD1. Germline CDR1 is GTSNPN and CDR2 is SVGIG (reference sequence). This CDR3 spans 15 amino acids. The CDR3 bases are TGCGCCTGGAGTGTGACAGGGGCTGGGGCCAACGTCCTGACTTTC. The encoded protein is CAWSVTGAGANVLTF.

This clone was found a few times. The rearrangement links TRBV11-2 to TRBJ2-3, with TRBD2 identical over 7 bases. Germline trimming cut 2 bases from V and 1 base from J; bases unmatched to any gene: 6. CDR3 length: 16 residues. CDR1 and CDR2 from the germline V gene are SGHAT and FQNNGV. Here the CDR3 DNA reads TGTGCCAGCAGCTTACGAAGCGGGGCTGGCACAGATACGCAGTATTTT. Its protein product is CASSLRSGAGTDTQYF.